This record covers a single T cell receptor (beta chain). The antigen remains undetermined. CDR1 is SGHTA, CDR2 FQGNSA, per germline. The CDR3 consists of 12 residues. This entry comes from a study of CXCR3-negative and CXCR3-positive naive CD8 T cells. Naive CD8+ T cells displayed a CD45RO-CCR7+CD27+CD95- phenotype. Notes on the study in general: Unlike memory cells, which differed, naive CXCR3-negative and CXCR3-positive cells had similar TRBV-TRBJ usage. Relative to memory CD8+ cells, whose diversity was much lower, both naive subsets had comparably high diversity. The level of CXCR3 expression partially decreased after cryopreservation; the majority of assays used fresh PBMCs.

Researchers prepared the TRB cDNA libraries using 5' RACE with UMI labels. Using the 5' RACE reads, TCRdb records one entry per CDR3 protein without DNA. This table lists tens of thousands of distinct CDR3 sequences. The sequencing input was naive CXCR3- CD8+ T cells from blood. The subset here: CD45RO-CCR7+CD27+CD95- naive CD8+ T cells lacking CXCR3 (TNR3-). This TCR was recovered from a human donor in good health. Some clones in this sample may be carry-over from other donors' samples. The chain recombines TRBV7-2 with TRBJ2-5. CDR3 sequence: CASSQMRETQYF.